This T cell receptor beta chain is drawn from a study of spatial heterogeneity in lung cancer (dated by TCRdb to the late 2010s). Describing the broader study: Beta-chain transcripts were consistently detected in greater numbers than alpha-chain transcripts, which likely reflects a higher abundance of beta-chain transcripts. Both alpha and beta chains were TCR-sequenced in samples taken at surgery, namely 220 tumor regions, under 80 matched nontumor lung samples and 50 to 60 PBMC samples. TCR repertoire features were related to nonsynonymous mutation counts determined by whole-exome sequencing of tumor tissue. In the raw uncorrected reads, each unique combination of TCR and UMI appeared more than ten times on average. In non-small cell lung cancer, the study quantitatively compared TCR alpha and beta repertoires across several tumor regions, matched nontumor lung, and blood.

This clonotype was recorded many times. Its antigen is still unknown. Base-call qualities are not available, and no considerably larger clone is one nucleotide away. The investigation overall reported the following: Ubiquitous expanded tumor TCRs were detected in blood more often at tumor resection than at routine follow-up. Confirming at a functional level the hypothesis that regional TCRs recognize regional mutations was considered to require additional single-cell paired TCR alpha and beta sequencing.

The CDR3 spans 13 residues, from the cysteine through the phenylalanine. Just CDR3 DNA is preserved here, 39 bases in frame from base 1. Trimming accounts for 5 bases at V and 4 bases at J, while the number of junction bases matched to no gene is 2. From a lookup of the germline V gene, CDR1 and CDR2 are SGHTA and FQGNSA. The meaning of the sample's time point label: sample taken at primary tumor resection. Without any cell sorting, TCR sequencing was performed on whole RNA extracted either from tumor and nontumor lung tissue or from cryopreserved PBMC samples. Samples were obtained from fewer than 80 patients with early-stage, untreated non-small cell lung cancer from the lung TRACERx cohort. Only patients for whom sufficient RNA was available from at least two tumor regions were selected for TCR sequencing. The library came from 5' RACE. Instrument used: NextSeq 500. To allow correction of PCR and sequencing errors, the TCR library protocol tagged every TCR cDNA molecule with a unique molecular identifier. In the paper's pipeline: TCR identification, UMI-based error correction and CDR3 extraction were performed with Decombinator tools. Expanded TCRs were defined as those above a frequency of 2 per 1,000, corresponding to the top 1% of the tumor frequency distribution. Renyi diversity was calculated using the R vegan package after each repertoire was subsampled 100 times to 5,000 TCRs. CDR3 similarity networks were built from amino acid triplet string-kernel similarity, with CDR3s being connected when pairwise similarity was above 0.82. TCRdb reprocessed the public reads (quality trimming at Q25 with fastp, clone calling with MiXCR) and kept in-frame beta chains. Identical CDR3 protein sequences are pooled into one entry, listed with their most common genes and DNA. None of the V and J calls come from the authors' own analysis; TCRdb made them. In this sample the table shows some 53,000 distinct CDR3 sequences, around 6.7% of which occur a single time. 2.9% of the sample is held by the ten biggest clonotypes.

The chain joins TRBV7-2 to TRBJ2-5, with 9 junctional bases fitting TRBD1. The clonotype comes from a female donor with early-stage non-small cell lung cancer. The material sequenced was PBMCs, taken at surgery. The CDR3 sequence is CASSADRGETQYF. The nucleotide sequence is given as TGTGCCAGCAGCGCGGACAGGGGAGAGACCCAGTACTTC.